This T cell receptor beta chain was observed in a study of OX40 agonist ivuxolimab in advanced cancers. Looking at the study overall: Dose-escalation patients had hepatocellular carcinoma, melanoma, renal cell or head and neck cancer. Overall study findings and caveats: The CD4+ and CD8+ T cells in the blood had expanded clonally by week 6 at 0.1 to 3.0 mg/kg. Some nonresponders additionally presented with little normalized T-cell clonal expansion.

Assay: immunoSEQ multiplex PCR; the TCRdb copy retains only in-frame clones and omits some. In the table there are about 24,000 clones, around 79% of which are singletons. Details on this clone: Its antigen is still unknown.

This CDR3 comprises 15 residues. Germline V CDR1 and CDR2: SGHRS, YFSETQ. Trimming shortened V by 7 bases and J by 2 bases, and 17 bases separated the two germline ends. The clonotype was recovered from an adult with an advanced solid tumor such as melanoma, head and neck, liver or kidney cancer. The source material was CD4+ or CD8+ T cells sorted from blood, sampled in a trial of the OX40 agonist ivuxolimab. The rearrangement joins TRBV5-1 to TRBJ2-3, with unresolved D. CDR3 region: CASSKQSSYTDTQYF. Here the CDR3 DNA reads TGCGCCAGCTCCAAACAGTCCTCTTACACAGATACGCAGTATTTT.